Listed here is a single T cell receptor (beta chain). The data originate from a study of blood T cell repertoires in COVID-19. In the study overall: Samples came from the United States, Italy and Spain, spanning acute and convalescent COVID-19. The analysed material was cDNA or gDNA that came from T cells, B-cell-depleted T cells, or PBMCs.

Followed longitudinally, the Seattle patients had been enrolled during active infection. Original handling: It was from reference gene primer amplification that nucleated cell counts were estimated. TCRdb's copy holds only in-frame clones and misses some; the assay was immunoSEQ multiplex PCR. The V and J calls and clone size come from that table; D and trimming were worked out from the DNA. This sample has hundreds of thousands of clones, with about 90% found just once. Trimming pared 3 bases from V and 6 bases from J, leaving 15 bases between. The CDR3 contains 15 residues. Germline CDR1 is MGHRA and CDR2 is YSYEKL.

The V call is TRBV4-1, the J call TRBJ1-5, with D perhaps matching TRBD1 (6 bases). The receptor was isolated from a woman in her 30s with COVID-19, enrolled during active disease. What was sequenced was peripheral blood. CDR3 DNA: TGCGCCAGCAGCCATCAACAGGGACCGGGTCAGCCCCAGCATTTT. Amino acids: CASSHQQGPGQPQHF.